This T cell receptor beta chain is from a study of CD8+CD57+ T cells in acquired aplastic anemia. For the study at large: DNA recovered from sorted CD4+ and CD8+ cells had a mean of about 3.5 ug. Study-wide results and caveats: Patients did not significantly differ from controls in CD8+ Simpson's diversity. Patients and controls shared 25 to 35 CD8+ CDR3 sequences, highly expressed in patients.

The template for TCR beta VDJ and CDR3 sequence profiling was genomic DNA. TCRdb re-analysed the reads in MiXCR, keeping a single row per CDR3 protein. Of 200,000 or so distinct CDR3 sequences listed, under 70% are singletons. As to this clonotype: Its target is unknown.

Germline values: CDR1 LNHDA, CDR2 SQIVND (reference sequence). Unmatched junction bases numbered 6, after V lost 3 bases and J lost 2 bases. CDR3 length: 15 amino acids. The specimen sequenced was sorted CD4+, CD8+, or CD8+CD57+ T cells (not recorded which) from PBMCs. The clonotype was recovered from a human donor with severe aplastic anemia or a healthy control (not recorded which). The chain is built from TRBV19 and TRBJ2-5; 7 bases are shared with TRBD1. CDR3 region: CASSIGQAQQETQYF. The CDR3 DNA reads as TGTGCCAGTAGTATCGGACAGGCCCAACAAGAGACCCAGTACTTC. The full variable domain, its missing parts supplied by reference TRBV19 and TRBJ2-5, is DGGITQSPKYLFRKEGQNVTLSCEQNLNHDAMYWYRQDPGQGLRLIYYSQIVNDFQKGDIAEGYSVSREKKESFPLTVTSAQKNPTAFYLCASSIGQAQQETQYFGPGTRLLVL.